Here is one T cell receptor beta chain with its context. As yet, its antigen is unknown. This CDR3 has 15 amino acids. Germline lookup yields CDR1 SGDLS and CDR2 YYNGEE. Deletions cut 4 bases from V and 7 bases from J, with 18 bases between. Treatment of the sample: oral pan-JAK inhibitor, 5-10 mg twice daily. This specimen belongs to a study of CD8+ T cells in alopecia areata. As the sequencing template, cDNA was produced by extracting RNA and reverse transcribing it. Using immunoSEQ multiplex PCR, the repertoire was profiled, and TCRdb retains in-frame clones only, with some absent. The sample yields some 110,000 clones, around 53% seen once. Study conclusions and caveats: Lesional scalp, especially alopecia totalis/universalis, showed higher clonality than normal scalp. Among the top 100, expanded CD8+ clones, as well as scalp clonality, were significantly decreased by tofacitinib.

J is TRBJ2-1 and V is TRBV9; D may match TRBD1 or TRBD2 (5 bases each). This specimen was CD8+ T cells sorted from blood, taken at week 24, from a patient treated with tofacitinib. This clonotype was obtained from a human donor with alopecia areata. The CDR3 DNA sequence: TGTGCCAGCAGCATGGGACCCCCAGGTGGGAATGAGCAGTTCTTC. This codes for CASSMGPPGGNEQFF.